The 3 T cell receptor beta chains below were found in one sample sequenced in a study of long-term antiretroviral therapy in people with HIV. Version v3.0 of the immunoSEQ assay ran at survey level. Clones were sequenced by immunoSEQ multiplex PCR, and TCRdb holds only the in-frame ones, with some missing. The data contain about 10,000 clones, 75% to 85% of them singletons. The sequencing here drew on unsorted PBMCs, taken 0.7 years after starting antiretroviral therapy. These receptors all stem from a middle-aged man with HIV.

This clone is deemed large. The chain carries TRBV6-6 and TRBJ1-5; TRBD1 aligns across 7 bases. Germline V lookup: CDR1 MNHNY, CDR2 SVGAGI (reference sequence). The CDR3 length is 13 residues. V dropped 2 bases and J dropped 10; count of bases not matched to a gene: 5. The DNA of the CDR3 is TGTGCCAGCAGTTACGGACAGGATCGCCCCCAGCATTTT. Its translation: CASSYGQDRPQHF.

The chain links TRBV5-4 to TRBJ1-6; D might be TRBD1 (6 bases). The CDR3 runs to 17 residues. The germline V and J ends were trimmed by 4 bases and 5 bases, with 19 bases remaining between them. Germline CDR1 is SGHNT and CDR2 is YYREEE (reference sequence). As DNA, the CDR3 is TGTGCCAGCAGCGCAGAACTTACCGGGACAAATAATTCACCCCTCCACTTT. It codes for CASSAELTGTNNSPLHF.

The V gene is TRBV6-4, the J gene TRBJ2-1; 13 positions agree with TRBD2. Germline V lookup: CDR1 MRHNA, CDR2 SNTAGT. The CDR3 runs to 15 residues. J gave up 6 bases and V 4 bases, and 3 bases lay outside the gene matches. In DNA form, the CDR3 reads TGTGCCAGCAGTGGGACTAGCGGGAGCTCCAATGAGCAGTTCTTC. This codes for CASSGTSGSSNEQFF.